This T cell receptor (beta chain) derives from a study of monozygotic twins with inflammatory bowel disease. Points from the study as a whole: Different subtypes (of T cells) could not be told apart from one another.

Remarks on this clonotype: The antigen is unknown.

The blood volume drawn from each donor was 2 to 3 ml. Amplification used two nested PCRs: approximately 16 cycles, then eight to ten cycles, on TCRalpha/TCRbeta cDNA. TCRdb re-called the 5' RACE reads; one entry per CDR3 protein, DNA not given. The sample holds 300,000 to 400,000 distinct CDR3 sequences. CDR1 is MDHEN, CDR2 SYDVKM, per germline. CDR3 length: 17 residues. The material sequenced was blood. This clonotype was sampled from a human donor with ulcerative colitis or Crohn's disease, or a healthy co-twin of an affected twin (not recorded which). The chain employs TRBV28 and TRBJ2-5; TCRdb gives TRBD2 as the D gene, but with no DNA this cannot be confirmed. The chain's CDR3 is CATLLAGGTVRQETQYF.